One and the same sample provided the 15 T cell receptor beta chains below, sequenced in a study of regulatory T cells in long-lasting Graves disease. With iRepertoire HTBI primers and Arm-PCR of CDR3 regions, TCR beta libraries were built. TCRdb re-called the multiplex PCR reads through MiXCR, storing one row per CDR3 protein. The data contain a few hundred thousand distinct CDR3 sequences, 16% of them seen just once; the ten biggest clones take up roughly 27%. Time point of the sample: newly diagnosed GD, antithyroid drugs for less than 3 months. RNA isolated from PBMCs was used to make the TCR library. This same sample was also taken into another study, of T cells in Graves' hyperthyroidism and ophthalmopathy.

The material was peripheral blood mononuclear cells (PBMCs), obtained at new diagnosis, from a patient treated with antithyroid drugs. Receptors were obtained from a man aged 40-50 years with Graves disease.

At least ten counts were recorded for this clonotype. This chain joins TRBV27 and TRBJ2-7; 8 bases line up with TRBD1. This CDR3 spans 15 amino acids. V dropped 4 bases and J dropped 6; count of bases not matched to a gene: 11. Germline loops: CDR1 MNHEY, CDR2 SMNVEV (reference sequence). CDR3 bases: TGTGCCAGCAGTTCCCGGGACAGGCACACCACCGAGCAGTACTTC. Translation gives CASSSRDRHTTEQYF.

A few counts support this clonotype. The chain employs TRBV29-1 and TRBJ2-1, with D uncertain. V shed 6 bases and J shed 2 bases, with 17 bases lying between them. The CDR3 totals 15 residues. From germline, CDR1 is SQVTM and CDR2 ANQGSEA. In DNA form, the CDR3 reads TGCAGCGTGTGGAAGCTAGTGGGCCCCTACAATGAGCAGTTCTTC. Its protein product is CSVWKLVGPYNEQFF.

V gene TRBV5-6 combines with J gene TRBJ2-7, with D maybe TRBD1 (6 bases). Germline CDR1 SGHDT, CDR2 YYEEEE. The CDR3 consists of 13 residues. Trimming cost V 4 bases and J 9 bases, with 17 bases left between them. As DNA, the CDR3 is TGTGCCAGCAGCAAAGACAGGCGCTTGGGGCAGTACTTC. This sequence encodes CASSKDRRLGQYF.

This clonotype was counted ten times or more. The rearrangement links TRBV6-1 to TRBJ2-5; D may be TRBD1 or TRBD2 (5 bases each). Looked up from germline, CDR1 is MNHNS and CDR2 is SASEGT. The CDR3 is 16 amino acids. The ends were cut back, 6 bases at V and 1 base at J, with 18 bases in the middle. The CDR3: CASRRILGRGQETQYF. CDR3 sequence (DNA): TGTGCCAGCAGGCGCATACTGGGACGGGGCCAAGAGACCCAGTACTTC.

The chain carries TRBV5-1 and TRBJ1-2, with 7 positions matching TRBD1. V lost 4 bases, J lost 8 bases, and 5 bases stayed unmatched. This CDR3 is built from 12 residues. Germline V gene sequence: CDR1 SGHRS, CDR2 YFSETQ. CDR3 nucleotide sequence: TGCGCCAGCAGCCCTATGGACAGGGGCTACACCTTC. It yields the protein CASSPMDRGYTF.

This clonotype has at least ten counts. V and J are TRBV28 and TRBJ2-7; the match to TRBD2 covers 9 bases. Germline V gives CDR1 MDHEN, CDR2 SYDVKM. The length of the CDR3 is 14 residues. V shed 5 bases and J 6 bases; nucleotides not matched to a gene: 8. DNA for the CDR3: TGTGCCAGCAGTCTCGCGGGGGGGCTAGGCGAGCAGTACTTC. It is translated as CASSLAGGLGEQYF.

This clonotype was seen at least ten times. V is TRBV5-1 and J is TRBJ2-5, with TRBD1 matching 9 bases. The germline V gene has CDR1 SGHRS and CDR2 YFSETQ. The CDR3 is made up of 16 amino acids. The V and J ends lost 7 bases and 5 bases, in that order; junction bases with no gene match: 15. The chain's CDR3 is CASSLGQGEVVETQYF. CDR3 DNA sequence: TGCGCCAGCTCACTGGGACAGGGAGAAGTCGTTGAGACCCAGTACTTC.

This sequence joins TRBV4-3 and TRBJ1-1, with 10 bases aligning to TRBD1. V gave up 5 bases and J gave up 7 bases; unmatched junction bases: 4. The CDR3 sequence is 13 residues long. Germline CDR1 reads LGHNA; CDR2 reads YSLEER. CDR3: CASSAGQGFEAFF. The CDR3 DNA sequence: TGCGCCAGCAGCGCGGGACAGGGGTTTGAAGCTTTCTTT.

The sample holds many counts of this clonotype. The genes are TRBV7-9 and TRBJ2-3; D unresolved. The CDR3 length is 16 residues. Per germline, CDR1 SEHNR and CDR2 FQNEAQ (reference sequence). Trimming removed 0 bases from V and 2 bases from J, with 12 bases in between. The DNA of the CDR3 is TGTGCCAGCAGCTTAGCGCGCCTAGATCCCACAGATACGCAGTATTTT. Residues: CASSLARLDPTDTQYF.

A remark on this clonotype: This may come from a read error, since a much larger clone is one base off. This rearrangement joins TRBV29-1 to TRBJ2-1, with 12 positions matching TRBD2. The ends lost 7 bases at V and 5 bases at J; junction bases unmatched: 3. Germline V gives CDR1 SQVTM, CDR2 ANQGSEA. The CDR3 spans 13 residues. CDR3 in amino acids: CSGGTSGHNEQFF. CDR3 coding DNA: TGCAGCGGTGGGACTAGCGGGCACAATGAGCAGTTCTTC.

This clonotype was detected many times. The CDR3 reads CSARDLSYGYTF. The DNA of the CDR3 is TGCAGTGCTAGAGATCTCAGCTATGGCTACACCTTC. The chain joins TRBV20-1 to TRBJ1-2; D remains ambiguous. Germline CDR1 is DFQATT and CDR2 is SNEGSKA (reference sequence). The V and J ends lost 0 bases and 4 bases respectively, with 6 bases between them. The CDR3 spans 12 residues.

In its sample, this clonotype was seen many times. The junction departs from the called germline gene at one end, perhaps through a read error. The chain is built from TRBV5-1 and TRBJ1-5; 7 nucleotides align to TRBD1. The CDR3 is made up of 16 amino acids. Germline CDR1 reads SGHRS; CDR2 reads YFSETQ. CDR3 amino acids: CASSLTRGTGNQPQHF. The DNA of the CDR3 is TGTGCCAGCAGCCTCACCCGCGGGACAGGCAATCAGCCCCAGCATTTT.

The chain has TRBV5-1 and TRBJ1-5, with TRBD1 as a possible D gene (5 bases). V was pared by 7 bases and J by 4 bases, with 15 bases between. CDR1 and CDR2 from the germline V gene are SGHRS and YFSETQ. There are 14 residues in the CDR3. The CDR3 spells CASRIGADNQPQHF. The DNA for the CDR3 is TGCGCCAGCCGGATCGGGGCAGATAATCAGCCCCAGCATTTT.

This clonotype has at least ten counts. V and J are TRBV20-1 and TRBJ2-5, with D tentatively TRBD1 (5 bases). This CDR3 has 13 amino acids. CDR1 DFQATT and CDR2 SNEGSKA come from the germline V gene (reference sequence). The V end was cut by 5 bases, the J end by 5 bases, with 15 bases between. The CDR3 loop reads CSAWNQGGETQYF. CDR3 DNA sequence: TGCAGTGCTTGGAACCAGGGTGGCGAGACCCAGTACTTC.

This clonotype has only one observation. A much larger clone is a single base away; this may be a read error. The gene calls are TRBV30 and TRBJ2-3, with D tentatively TRBD1 (5 bases). CDR3 length equals 14 residues. CDR1 GTSNPN and CDR2 SVGIG come from the germline V gene (reference sequence). Trimming stripped 3 bases from V and 8 bases from J, with 18 bases between. This CDR3 reads CAWSTTAVGRTQYF. The CDR3 nucleotides read TGTGCCTGGAGCACGACAGCCGTCGGCCGTACGCAGTATTTT.